Below, 13 T cell receptor beta chains from the same sample are listed, as sequenced in a study of CD8+CD57+ T cells in acquired aplastic anemia. In patients chosen for sequencing, flow cytometry had shown CD8+CD57+ cell expansion. Profiling that covered TCR beta VDJ and CDR3 relied on genomic DNA as its template. MiXCR, applied by TCRdb to the reads, yields one record per CDR3 protein. The sample shows roughly 250,000 distinct CDR3 sequences, about 80% of them seen only once. The sequenced sample consisted of sorted CD4+, CD8+, or CD8+CD57+ T cells (not recorded which) from PBMCs. These receptors were taken from a human donor with aplastic anemia.

Regarding this clonotype: This is likely a read error, given that the CDR3 carries no conserved phenylalanine or tryptophan at its end. The DNA is left out, because the CDR3 cannot be placed on it with certainty; the CDR3 is given as TCRdb lists it. The rearrangement joins TRBV2 to TRBJ2-3; the D call in the table, TRBD1, was not verified against the DNA. The CDR3 is 15 amino acids long, termini counted. Germline V CDR1 and CDR2: SNHLY, FYNNEI. The CDR3 loop reads CASSDGGGHEQIYGP.

The rearrangement uses TRBV11-1 and TRBJ2-7; possible D gene TRBD2, 5 bases. The CDR3 is made up of 14 amino acids. V dropped 4 bases and J dropped 2 bases, with 12 bases sitting between them. CDR1 SGHAT and CDR2 FQDESV come from the germline V gene (reference sequence). The chain's CDR3 is CASSCEGSAYEQYF. CDR3 DNA: TGTGCCAGCAGCTGCGAGGGCTCCGCCTACGAGCAGTACTTC.

The chain recombines TRBV7-8 with TRBJ1-1; D gene uncertain. Germline V gene sequence: CDR1 SGHVS, CDR2 FQNEAQ. V gave up 1 base and J gave up 13 bases, with 22 bases separating them. The CDR3 is 15 residues long. The DNA of the CDR3 is TGTGCCAGCAGCTTAGATCGAGGAGCCGATACTCAGGATTTCTTT. This sequence encodes CASSLDRGADTQDFF.

The chain employs TRBV29-1 and TRBJ1-1, with D uncertain. Trimming removed 4 bases at V and 4 bases at J, with 10 bases between. Germline V gene data show CDR1 as SQVTM and CDR2 as ANQGSEA. This CDR3 spans 12 amino acids. The CDR3 loop reads CSVARLGTEAFF. CDR3 DNA: TGCAGCGTTGCGCGTCTGGGCACTGAAGCTTTCTTT.

The rearrangement links TRBV9 to TRBJ1-2; a possible D gene is TRBD1 (6 bases). V dropped 4 bases and J dropped 9 bases, with 22 bases sitting between them. Germline V lookup: CDR1 SGDLS, CDR2 YYNGEE. The CDR3 has 15 amino acids. The CDR3 DNA reads as TGTGCCAGCAGCTTCGGGGGGGGCGGCGAAGATAGCTACACCTTC. Its protein product is CASSFGGGGEDSYTF.

Comments on this clonotype: Relative to the germline gene, one junction end is altered; a read error may explain this. V gene TRBV19 combines with J gene TRBJ2-1; TRBD1 agrees at 7 bases. Germline V gene sequence: CDR1 LNHDA, CDR2 SQIVND (reference sequence). The CDR3 runs to 15 residues. The CDR3 DNA reads TGTGCCAGTAGTATCCTTAGGGGGCCCGGGGATACGCAGTTTTTT. Protein product: CASSILRGPGDTQFF.

The genes are TRBV5-5 and TRBJ1-2; TRBD1 agrees at 10 bases. V shed 0 bases and J 2 bases; nucleotides not matched to a gene: 4. Germline V CDR1 and CDR2: SGHKS, YYEKEE (reference sequence). CDR3 length: 16 amino acids. CDR3 in amino acids: CASSLDRGQGNYGYTF. The CDR3 DNA sequence: TGTGCCAGCAGCTTGGACAGGGGACAGGGGAACTATGGCTACACCTTC.

The genes are TRBV7-8 and TRBJ2-1, with D tentatively TRBD2 (6 bases). The CDR3 sequence is 12 residues long. CDR1 is SGHVS, CDR2 FQNEAQ, per germline. Deletions cut 7 bases from V and 10 bases from J, with 14 bases between. The DNA for the CDR3 is TGTGCCAGCAACCGAGGGAGCGGGGAGCAGTTCTTC. Amino acid sequence: CASNRGSGEQFF. Using reference TRBV7-8 and TRBJ2-1 for the parts outside the CDR3, the full variable domain is GAGVSQSPRYKVAKRGQDVALRCDPISGHVSLFWYQQALGQGPEFLTYFQNEAQLDKSGLPSDRFFAERPEGSVSTLKIQRTQQEDSAVYLCASNRGSGEQFFGPGTRLTVL.

The chain has TRBV7-9 and TRBJ2-7, with D perhaps TRBD2 (5 bases). The V end lost 3 bases, the J end lost 6 bases, and 18 bases lay between the germline ends. Germline values: CDR1 SEHNR, CDR2 FQNEAQ (reference sequence). The CDR3 totals 15 residues. DNA for the CDR3: TGTGCCAGCAGCTTTCAAAGAAGCGGTTCCAGCGAGCAGTACTTC. Translation: CASSFQRSGSSEQYF.

V gene TRBV2 combines with J gene TRBJ1-1, with D perhaps TRBD1 (6 bases). Looked up from germline, CDR1 is SNHLY and CDR2 is FYNNEI. Trimming pared 6 bases from V and 2 bases from J, leaving 22 bases between. CDR3 size: 17 residues. The CDR3 loop reads CASSGGDTDRQNTEAFF. In DNA form, the CDR3 reads TGTGCCAGCAGCGGGGGGGACACAGATAGACAAAACACTGAAGCTTTCTTT. Together with reference TRBV2 and TRBJ1-1, the CDR3 gives the full variable domain: EPEVTQTPSHQVTQMGQEVILRCVPISNHLYFYWYRQILGQKVEFLVSFYNNEISEKSEIFDDQFSVERPDGSNFTLKIRSTKLEDSAMYFCASSGGDTDRQNTEAFFGQGTRLTVV.

With regard to this clonotype: One end of the junction does not line up with germline, which may come from a read error. The rearrangement links TRBV7-2 to TRBJ1-6; D is unresolved. Germline V gene sequence: CDR1 SGHTA, CDR2 FQGNSA. The CDR3 has 14 amino acids. DNA of the CDR3: TGCGCCAGCAGCTTGGCGGGAAGTACTGATACCCACCACTTT. It encodes CASSLAGSTDTHHF.

The J gene is TRBJ2-3, the V gene TRBV7-9, with D possibly TRBD2 on 5 matching bases. The J call is in doubt because the DNA end fits TRBJ2-7 better. This CDR3 has 12 residues. Germline assignment: CDR1 SEHNR and CDR2 FQNEAQ (reference sequence). The CDR3 coding sequence is TGTGCCAGCCGCGTAGGGAGAGATACGCAGTACTTC. Encoded protein: CASRVGRDTQYF.

The sample holds a few counts of this clonotype. Compared with germline, one end of the junction differs, possibly owing to a read error. The chain recombines TRBV5-1 with TRBJ2-5; perhaps D is TRBD1 or TRBD2 (5 bases each). Germline assignment: CDR1 SGHRS and CDR2 YFSETQ. This CDR3 has 14 amino acids. CDR3 in amino acids: CASSMGRGQETQYF. As DNA, the CDR3 is TGTGCCAGCAGCATGGGGCGCGGGCAAGAGACCCAGTACTTC.